This record concerns one T cell receptor beta chain sequence. No antigen is known for it. Per-nucleotide qualities are absent, and no much larger clonotype sits a single base away. The CDR3 numbers 13 residues from cysteine through phenylalanine. Of all the DNA, just the CDR3 is kept, 39 bases in frame from base 1. Trimming removed 4 bases from V and 2 bases from J, leaving 8 bases between the germline ends. For CDR1 and CDR2, the germline V gene lists SGHRS and YFSETQ. Each donor gave one peripheral blood draw, about 100 mL on average, collected into heparinised tubes. Naive, central memory, regulatory and stem cell-like memory CD4+ T cells were sorted on a BD FACSAria II using a panel including CD45RO, CCR7, CD25, CD127, CD95 and CD27. A purity above 95% was achieved for all sorted populations. PBMCs were separated immediately by Lymphoprep density gradient centrifugation and were stained directly, without being cultured. Samples were stained and sorted in pairs, with one healthy donor and one patient per experiment, so that batch effects were minimized.

These data belong to a study of beta chain features in type 1 diabetes (dated by TCRdb to about 2018). General notes on the study: No differences in mean age, gender distribution, total cell number or subset yield were found between patients and healthy donors. Across all samples, almost 110 million sorted cells were examined, and cell number per subset correlated strongly with RNA yield. The study compared the TCRB repertoires of sorted circulating CD4+ T cell subsets in recently diagnosed type 1 diabetes patients with those in matched healthy donors. Regulatory and stem cell-like memory subsets were isolated from only 8 patients and roughly 8 healthy donors, whereas naive and central memory subsets came from all 30 or so donors. Study-level results and caveats: Because cDNA rather than genomic DNA was sequenced, highly expressing activated cells could have been over-represented, although no difference in activation and CD3 levels was found between groups. PCR might favor shorter templates, but patient and control samples were amplified and corrected together, so any skew would affect both groups equally. Fewer insertions and more nucleotide deletions at VDJ recombination sites were observed in patients with type 1 diabetes, implying thymic rearrangement abnormalities. Because the HLA sub-analyses included only small numbers of individuals, any influence of HLA type on TCRB rearrangement was left unresolved. Type 1 diabetes patients showed a moderate but significant shortening of TCRB CDR3 length in all four CD4+ subsets. Naive, central memory and regulatory TCRB repertoires appeared to be more similar among patients than among healthy donors.

All of the isolated RNA was reverse transcribed with the High Capacity cDNA Reverse Transcription Kit, so expressed TCRB transcripts were sequenced. Deep immunoSEQ sequencing was performed on naive, central memory and regulatory T cell samples, with an average of about 3.6 million total reads per sample. Sorted cells were lysed in RLT buffer and RNA was extracted with DNase-treated RNeasy Micro or Mini kits, depending on cell number. Each cell subset was processed separately to prevent cross-contamination, with patient and healthy donor samples processed together. The immunoSEQ multiplex PCR was used to amplify TCRB sequences from cDNA, generating 87-bp fragments that spanned the CDR3 region. Sequencing of the amplicons was performed on the Illumina HiSeq platform. On the study's bioinformatics: PCR bias was corrected computationally using synthetic template baselines, and reads within Hamming distance 2 were collapsed, with unmergeable singletons discarded. Reads were aligned against IMGT so that V, D and J genes, CDR3 length and insertions or deletions at six rearrangement sites could be assigned. Within each subset, clonotype counts were normalized to sorted cell number, after which true diversity and Gini coefficients were computed with the tcR R package. Repertoire sharing was quantified using the overlap coefficient calculated on TCRB nucleotide sequences. Out-of-frame TCRB sequences from naive cells were analyzed to stand in for the pre-selection repertoire. TCRdb mirrors the immuneACCESS table, restricted to in-frame sequences. Some clones are absent from its copies; in checked studies, under half trace to an unresolved V gene, and the reason for the others is unknown. From that table come the V and J calls and clone size; the DNA was used to work out D and trimming. Within this sample are 240,000 or so clones, with about 14% of them counted one time only. The biggest ten clones account for roughly 0.02% of the sample.

This TCR was sampled from a man aged 25 to 40 with type 1 diabetes. This receptor chain uses TRBV5-1 and TRBJ2-3; a confident D gene designation cannot be given. The sequenced material came from naive CD4+ T cells from blood. The sample's cell subset or site, from its label and the paper: true naive CD4+ T cells. The DNA sequence is as follows: TGCGCCAGCAGCCGACAAAACACAGATACGCAGTATTTT. Its protein product is CASSRQNTDTQYF.